There are a few counts of the clone carrying this T cell receptor (beta chain). Its antigen is as yet unknown. Germline values: CDR1 LNHDA, CDR2 SQIVND (reference sequence). The CDR3 sequence is 12 residues long. V was cut by 5 bases and J by 10 bases, with 9 bases left in between. It was RNA transcripts that yielded the amplified TCR beta CDR3 regions. First-round RT-PCR of the TCR CDR3 relied on the HTBI primer set. MiXCR, run by TCRdb on the multiplex PCR reads, gives a single entry per CDR3 protein. Of under 350,000 distinct CDR3 sequences in the sample, about 18% were seen once. Participants, patients aged 18 to 65, had newly diagnosed hyperthyroidism with a duration under 2 months. Uncontrolled infection, other autoimmune disease, pregnancy and lactation each barred patients from inclusion. Diagnosing involved the use of clinical symptoms, serum thyroxine and TRAb, thyroid ultrasound and orbital computed tomography.

These data come from a study of T cells in Graves' hyperthyroidism and ophthalmopathy. General study findings and limits: Model predictions of ophthalmopathy came a median about 6.3 months before onset.

The sequence was obtained from a woman aged 50 to 60 with Graves' hyperthyroidism. The chain recombines TRBV19 with TRBJ1-6; D gene ambiguous. The specimen was blood. The CDR3, as DNA: TGTGCCAGTAGTGGTCCGGGATCACCCCTCCACTTT. Its protein product is CASSGPGSPLHF.